These T cell receptor beta chains were read from a single sample in a study of cytomegalovirus exposure and HLA in healthy donors. Assay used: immunoSEQ multiplex PCR; TCRdb lists only in-frame clones, some missing. The sample includes 100,000 or so clones, about 90% of them seen just once. Sequenced input: PBMCs. All receptors derive from a man younger than 35 in good health and CMV-seropositive. Both conserved end residues are trimmed from each CDR3.

j_call: TRBJ2-5; v_call: TRBV7-3; cdr3_aa: ASSPEGLVETQY
j_call: TRBJ1-5; v_call: TRBV2; cdr3_aa: ASGRDRNSNQPQH
j_call: TRBJ2-5; v_call: TRBV7-2; cdr3_aa: ASSLERATQY
j_call: TRBJ1-5; v_call: TRBV7-9; cdr3_aa: ASSLTGSTGHNQPQH
j_call: TRBJ2-1; v_call: TRBV2; cdr3_aa: AINPDLAVVEQF
j_call: TRBJ2-1; v_call: TRBV6-4; cdr3_aa: ASSEFPAGDYNEQF
j_call: TRBJ2-1; v_call: TRBV27; cdr3_aa: ASSLTSGGYNEQF
j_call: TRBJ2-3; v_call: TRBV11-3; cdr3_aa: ASSPRTGQGFDTQY
j_call: TRBJ2-7; v_call: TRBV5-6; cdr3_aa: ASSLGQGLEQY
j_call: TRBJ1-5; v_call: TRBV6-1; cdr3_aa: ASSEPPGQSGFVQPQH
j_call: TRBJ2-5; v_call: TRBV5-6; cdr3_aa: ASSLGTGGQETQY